This T cell receptor beta chain was documented in a study of high-grade serous ovarian cancer treatment subgroups. Findings and limits, study-wide: Bulk tumor TCR sequencing gave no spatial information.

As to this clone: Its target is not known.

Data came from immunoSEQ multiplex PCR; TCRdb stores just in-frame clones and leaves some out. The data contain over 4,500 clones, roughly 65% of them singletons. The CDR3 length is 18 residues. Germline loops: CDR1 SGHRS, CDR2 YFSETQ. The trim removed 4 bases at V and 5 bases at J, leaving 18 bases unmatched. The tumor samples were collected prior to definitive surgery or chemotherapy. The sample comprised tumor tissue. The TCR originated in a human donor with high-grade serous ovarian cancer. The gene calls are TRBV5-1 and TRBJ2-1; TRBD2 agrees at 7 bases. CDR3 amino acids: CASSAEPGGSPTNNEQFF. CDR3 in DNA: TGCGCCAGCAGCGCGGAGCCTGGCGGGAGCCCCACTAACAATGAGCAGTTCTTC.